This entry lists 29 T cell receptor beta chains sequenced from one sample in a study of graft-versus-host responses after intestinal transplantation. These receptors lack a known antigen. Sequenced by immunoSEQ multiplex PCR; TCRdb stores in-frame clones only, minus some. The profile shows around 70,000 clones, 89% of them singletons. The source material was unstimulated CD8+ T cells sorted from spleen or lymph node cells, sampled before intestinal transplant. All receptors derive from a human donor who received an intestinal transplant.

The V call is TRBV7-9, the J call TRBJ2-2; tentative D call: TRBD2 (5 bases). V lost 2 bases and J lost 7, with 17 bases in between. Germline V gene lookup returns CDR1 SEHNR and CDR2 FQNEAQ (reference sequence). This CDR3 has 16 amino acids. CDR3 protein: CASSLWGSAPGGELFF. Here the CDR3 DNA reads TGTGCCAGCAGCTTATGGGGTAGCGCGCCGGGCGGGGAGCTGTTTTTT.

The gene calls are TRBV19 and TRBJ2-1, with 15 positions matching TRBD2. Unmatched junction bases numbered 9, after V lost 10 bases and J lost 8 bases. The germline CDR1 and CDR2 sequences are LNHDA and SQIVND (reference sequence). The CDR3 is made up of 15 amino acids. Written as DNA, the CDR3 is TGTGCCACCACCCCGGGACTAGCGGGGGGCTATGAGCAGTTCTTC. Protein: CATTPGLAGGYEQFF.

The J gene is TRBJ1-1, the V gene TRBV5-1, with D possibly TRBD1 on 6 matching bases. This CDR3 comprises 15 residues. The V end lost 0 bases, the J end lost 3 bases, and 12 bases lay between the germline ends. CDR1 SGHRS and CDR2 YFSETQ come from the germline V gene. This CDR3 reads CASSLAYREYTEAFF. CDR3 coding DNA: TGCGCCAGCAGCTTGGCCTACAGGGAATACACTGAAGCTTTCTTT.

V gene TRBV18 combines with J gene TRBJ2-7; a possible D gene is TRBD2 (5 bases). Between the trimmed V and J ends, which lost 2 bases and 5 bases, there was a span of 22 bases. From germline, CDR1 is KGHSH and CDR2 LQKENI. The CDR3 is made up of 17 amino acids. The DNA of the CDR3 is TGTGCCAGCTCACCAAAAGTTCGCGGGCGGGCCCACGACGAGCAGTACTTC. Amino acids: CASSPKVRGRAHDEQYF. The whole variable domain, filled in from reference TRBV18 and TRBJ2-7, reads NAGVMQNPRHLVRRRGQEARLRCSPMKGHSHVYWYRQLPEEGLKFMVYLQKENIIDESGMPKERFSAEFPKEGPSILRIQQVVRGDSAAYFCASSPKVRGRAHDEQYFGPGTRLTVT.

This rearrangement joins TRBV19 to TRBJ1-5; D perhaps matches TRBD1 (6 bases). Trimming shortened V by 6 bases and J by 2 bases, and 14 bases separated the two germline ends. Germline lookup yields CDR1 LNHDA and CDR2 SQIVND (reference sequence). The CDR3 is made up of 15 amino acids. The CDR3 sequence: CASSTWGPGNQPQHF. In DNA form, the CDR3 reads TGTGCCAGTAGCACTTGGGGGCCTGGCAATCAGCCCCAGCATTTT.

J is TRBJ2-1 and V is TRBV6-4, with 7 bases matching TRBD2. The CDR3 length is 15 residues. The germline CDR1 and CDR2 sequences are MRHNA and SNTAGT. The junction had 5 bases not matched to a gene; V was cut back by 0 bases and J by 6 bases. CDR3 nucleotide sequence: TGTGCCAGCAGTGACTCGATGGGCGGGAGCAATGAGCAGTTCTTC. Translation gives CASSDSMGGSNEQFF.

The chain carries TRBV5-6 and TRBJ2-3, with 7 bases that match TRBD2. J gave up 3 bases and V 3 bases, and 1 base lay outside the gene matches. Germline V gives CDR1 SGHDT, CDR2 YYEEEE. This CDR3 is built from 13 residues. CDR3 loop: CASSWRETDTQYF. CDR3 bases: TGTGCCAGCAGCTGGCGGGAGACAGATACGCAGTATTTT.

The J gene is TRBJ2-1, the V gene TRBV6-5; 8 bases are shared with TRBD1. The germline V gene has CDR1 MNHEY and CDR2 SVGAGI. V lost 5 bases and J lost 9; bases outside the gene matches: 3. This CDR3 contains 12 residues. Here the CDR3 DNA reads TGTGCCAGCAGTCAGGGGGCGGGTGAGCAGTTCTTC. As protein: CASSQGAGEQFF.

The chain uses TRBV4-1 and TRBJ2-1; 9 bases match TRBD2. Germline V gene data show CDR1 as MGHRA and CDR2 as YSYEKL. V was clipped by 0 bases and J by 9 bases; unmatched bases: 9. The CDR3 covers 16 residues. DNA for the CDR3: TGCGCCAGCAGCCAAGAAGCCCCCGGCGGGAGGGGTGAGCAGTTCTTC. Protein sequence: CASSQEAPGGRGEQFF.

The chain couples TRBV11-2 to TRBJ2-1, with unresolved D. V lost 1 base and J 6 bases, leaving 13 bases between the germline ends. This CDR3 spans 15 amino acids. Per the germline V gene, CDR1 is SGHAT and CDR2 is FQNNGV. CDR3 nucleotides: TGTGCCAGCAGCTTAGGCCCAGCGAGGATCAATGAGCAGTTCTTC. Its translation is CASSLGPARINEQFF.

The chain employs TRBV7-2 and TRBJ2-1, with 9 bases identical to TRBD2. The CDR3 loop spans 15 amino acids. Germline V CDR1 and CDR2: SGHTA, FQGNSA. V lost 8 bases, J lost 2 bases, and 7 bases stayed unmatched. CDR3 in amino acids: CASEKSGRPYNEQFF. The CDR3 bases are TGTGCCAGCGAGAAGAGCGGGAGGCCCTACAATGAGCAGTTCTTC.

The CDR3 region has the DNA TGTGCCAGCAGCGGCGGGGAGGGTCGGGAGCAGTTCTTC. Amino acids: CASSGGEGREQFF. This sequence joins TRBV13 and TRBJ2-1, with TRBD2 matching 7 bases. Germline V gene sequence: CDR1 PRHDT, CDR2 FYEKMQ (reference sequence). The CDR3 sequence is 13 residues long. V gave up 5 bases and J gave up 10 bases; unmatched junction bases: 8.

V and J are TRBV5-1 and TRBJ2-3; D ambiguous. Germline V lookup: CDR1 SGHRS, CDR2 YFSETQ. Deletions cut 0 bases from V and 1 base from J, with 9 bases between. The CDR3 spans 15 residues. The CDR3 is CASSLGKSGTDTQYF. The CDR3 region has the DNA TGCGCCAGCAGCTTGGGGAAGAGCGGCACAGATACGCAGTATTTT.

V is TRBV4-1 and J is TRBJ2-2; tentatively, D is TRBD1 (5 bases). V was clipped by 0 bases and J by 3 bases, with 14 bases between them. CDR1 and CDR2 from the germline V gene are MGHRA and YSYEKL. This CDR3 comprises 17 residues. CDR3 amino acids: CASSQDHTGGHTGELFF. As DNA, the CDR3 is TGCGCCAGCAGCCAAGATCATACAGGTGGGCACACCGGGGAGCTGTTTTTT.

This clone was counted between two and nine times. The genes are TRBV5-3 and TRBJ2-3, with 14 bases fitting TRBD2. TRBV5-3 is sorted into the ORF group, with uncertain function. CDR3 length: 18 amino acids. The J segment lost 5 bases and the V segment lost 4 bases, leaving 12 bases of the junction unmatched. For the CDR3, the DNA is TGTGCCAGAAGCCACGGGACTAGCGGGAGCTACTCGGTAGATACGCAGTATTTT. This translates into CARSHGTSGSYSVDTQYF.

This clone was recorded a few times. The rearrangement uses TRBV11-2 and TRBJ1-2, with TRBD1 matching over 8 bases. Trimming removed 0 bases from V and 4 bases from J; junction bases left unmatched: 7. Per germline, CDR1 SGHAT and CDR2 FQNNGV. The CDR3 covers 16 residues. The CDR3 protein is CASSLDGQGEGYGYTF. CDR3 coding DNA: TGTGCCAGCAGCTTAGATGGACAGGGAGAGGGCTATGGCTACACCTTC. Together with reference TRBV11-2 and TRBJ1-2, the CDR3 gives the full variable domain: EAGVAQSPRYKIIEKRQSVAFWCNPISGHATLYWYQQILGQGPKLLIQFQNNGVVDDSQLPKDRFSAERLKGVDSTLKIQPAKLEDSAVYLCASSLDGQGEGYGYTFGSGTRLTVV.

The chain uses TRBV2 and TRBJ2-7, with D perhaps matching TRBD1 (5 bases). Deletions cut 3 bases from V and 6 bases from J, with 15 bases between. This CDR3 region has 14 residues. CDR1 is SNHLY and CDR2 is FYNNEI in the germline V gene. The CDR3 spells CASSDCRVSCEQYF. The CDR3 DNA follows: TGTGCCAGCAGTGATTGCAGGGTATCTTGCGAGCAGTACTTC. Based on the CDR3 plus reference TRBV2 and TRBJ2-7, the full variable domain is EPEVTQTPSHQVTQMGQEVILRCVPISNHLYFYWYRQILGQKVEFLVSFYNNEISEKSEIFDDQFSVERPDGSNFTLKIRSTKLEDSAMYFCASSDCRVSCEQYFGPGTRLTVT.

The chain links TRBV6-1 to TRBJ2-7; TRBD1 aligns across 7 bases. Germline-derived CDR1 and CDR2 are MNHNS and SASEGT. Unmatched junction bases numbered 4, after V lost 1 base and J lost 4 bases. The CDR3 extends over 14 amino acids. CDR3 amino acids: CASSEGDRSYEQYF. The CDR3 nucleotides read TGTGCCAGCAGTGAAGGGGACAGATCTTACGAGCAGTACTTC.

The V gene is TRBV28, the J gene TRBJ1-2; tentatively, D is TRBD1 (5 bases). The CDR3 contains 12 residues. Germline CDR1 MDHEN, CDR2 SYDVKM. Trimming pared 7 bases from V and 6 bases from J, leaving 12 bases between. CDR3 nucleotides: TGTGCCAGCACGCAGGGTACGGATGGCTACACCTTC. Protein: CASTQGTDGYTF.

The chain couples TRBV9 to TRBJ2-1, with TRBD2 matching 8 bases. The CDR3 sequence is 16 residues long. The V segment lost 0 bases and the J segment 2 bases; nucleotides outside the gene matches: 4. Looked up from germline, CDR1 is SGDLS and CDR2 is YYNGEE. CDR3 coding DNA: TGTGCCAGCAGCGTAGGGCGGGAGGCTGCCTACAATGAGCAGTTCTTC. This gives the protein CASSVGREAAYNEQFF.

This chain uses TRBV5-1 with TRBJ2-1; the match to TRBD2 covers 9 bases. CDR3 size: 15 residues. CDR1 and CDR2 from the germline V gene are SGHRS and YFSETQ. V was clipped by 0 bases and J by 9 bases; unmatched bases: 7. The CDR3 sequence: CASSLVVAGESEQFF. CDR3 DNA sequence: TGCGCCAGCAGCTTGGTGGTAGCGGGAGAATCTGAGCAGTTCTTC.

This chain connects TRBV9 to TRBJ1-6; 8 nucleotides align to TRBD1. With 4 bases clipped from V and 7 bases from J, the junction kept 4 bases outside the gene matches. CDR3 length: 14 amino acids. Germline V lookup: CDR1 SGDLS, CDR2 YYNGEE. Written as DNA, the CDR3 is TGTGCCAGCAGCCGGACAGGGTGGAATTCACCCCTCCACTTT. This translates into CASSRTGWNSPLHF.

This sequence joins TRBV6-1 and TRBJ1-1; D uncertain. The V end was cut by 4 bases, the J end by 9 bases, with 24 bases between. This CDR3 has 16 amino acids. Germline CDR1 MNHNS, CDR2 SASEGT. The CDR3 loop is CASSGERKTPSDKAFF. The CDR3 DNA sequence: TGTGCCAGCAGTGGGGAGCGTAAGACCCCGAGTGACAAAGCTTTCTTT.

V and J are TRBV27 and TRBJ1-3; maybe TRBD1 (6 bases). CDR1 is MNHEY, CDR2 SMNVEV, per germline (reference sequence). The CDR3 totals 13 residues. Trimming took off 5 bases at V and 4 bases at J, with 9 bases between the two ends. CDR3 sequence reads: CASSQDRGNTIYF. The CDR3 DNA reads TGTGCCAGCAGTCAGGACAGAGGAAACACCATATATTTT.

This clone came up a few times. V gene TRBV28 combines with J gene TRBJ1-4; 8 bases are a match to TRBD1. V shed 2 bases and J 5 bases; nucleotides not matched to a gene: 7. The CDR3 contains 16 residues. CDR1 is MDHEN, CDR2 SYDVKM, per germline. CDR3 region: CASSLLAGGLNEKLFF. The DNA for the CDR3 is TGTGCCAGCAGTTTACTAGCAGGGGGCTTGAATGAAAAACTGTTTTTT.

This chain connects TRBV18 to TRBJ1-2, with D uncertain. CDR3 length equals 13 residues. CDR1 is KGHSH, CDR2 LQKENI, per germline. V was shortened by 0 bases and J by 5 bases, with 7 bases between the two germline ends. CDR3 nucleotides: TGTGCCAGCTCACCACCCGAGGGTTATGGCTACACCTTC. Amino acid sequence: CASSPPEGYGYTF.

Here the CDR3 reads CASSRGQGIDGYTF. The CDR3 bases are TGTGCCAGCAGCCGGGGACAGGGTATCGATGGCTACACCTTC. This sequence joins TRBV27 and TRBJ1-2, with 9 bases fitting TRBD1. V trimming: 6 bases; J trimming: 6 bases; junction bases outside the gene matches: 8. CDR3 length: 14 residues. Germline V gene data show CDR1 as MNHEY and CDR2 as SMNVEV (reference sequence).

The V call is TRBV6-6, the J call TRBJ1-1; TRBD1 might be the D (6 bases). This CDR3 is 14 amino acids long. With 5 bases removed from V and 4 bases from J, the gap between germline ends came to 14 bases. Germline assignment: CDR1 MNHNY and CDR2 SVGAGI (reference sequence). The CDR3 loop is CASSKPTGSTEAFF. CDR3 nucleotides: TGTGCCAGCAGTAAGCCTACAGGGTCCACTGAAGCTTTCTTT.

This clone has only a few counts. This rearrangement joins TRBV6-6 to TRBJ2-6; D gene ambiguous. V lost 10 bases to trimming and J lost 3 bases, with 7 bases between them. The germline V gene has CDR1 MNHNY and CDR2 SVGAGI (reference sequence). The CDR3 is 12 amino acids. CDR3 amino acids: CATEDGANVLTF. The CDR3 nucleotides read TGTGCCACCGAGGATGGGGCCAACGTCCTGACTTTC.